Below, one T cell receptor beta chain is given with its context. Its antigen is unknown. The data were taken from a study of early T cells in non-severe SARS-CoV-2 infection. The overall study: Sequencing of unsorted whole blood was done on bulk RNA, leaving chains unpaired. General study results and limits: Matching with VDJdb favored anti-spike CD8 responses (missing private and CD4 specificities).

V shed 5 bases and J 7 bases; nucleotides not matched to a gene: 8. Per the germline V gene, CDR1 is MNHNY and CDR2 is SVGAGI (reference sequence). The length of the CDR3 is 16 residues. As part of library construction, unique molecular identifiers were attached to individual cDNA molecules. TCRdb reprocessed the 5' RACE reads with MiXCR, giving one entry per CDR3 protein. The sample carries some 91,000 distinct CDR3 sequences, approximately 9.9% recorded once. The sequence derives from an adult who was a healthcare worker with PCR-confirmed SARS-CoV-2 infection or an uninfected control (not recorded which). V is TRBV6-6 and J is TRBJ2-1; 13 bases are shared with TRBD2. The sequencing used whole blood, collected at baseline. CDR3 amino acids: CASSTTTSGGINEQFF. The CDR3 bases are TGTGCCAGCAGTACGACGACTAGCGGGGGGATAAATGAGCAGTTCTTC.